Below are 31 T cell receptor beta chains sequenced from a single sample in a study of regulatory T cells in long-lasting Graves disease. Arm-PCR of CDR3 regions with iRepertoire HTBI primers generated TCR beta libraries. Using its own MiXCR run on the multiplex PCR reads, TCRdb lists one record per CDR3 protein. Here the sample spans roughly 400,000 distinct CDR3 sequences, roughly a fifth being singletons. As to time point: persistent/refractory GD, antithyroid drugs over 5 years with positive TRAb. After RNA was extracted from PBMCs, the TCR library was made from it. The sample was peripheral blood mononuclear cells (PBMCs), taken when the disease was refractory, from a patient treated with antithyroid drugs. These receptors were taken from a female donor with Graves disease.

V gene TRBV20-1 combines with J gene TRBJ1-4; TRBD1 matches at 10 bases. There are 17 residues in the CDR3. The V and J ends lost 4 bases and 0 bases, in that order; junction bases with no gene match: 8. Germline assignment: CDR1 DFQATT and CDR2 SNEGSKA (reference sequence). The CDR3 loop reads CSAKALGTGATNEKLFF. The CDR3 DNA is TGCAGTGCTAAAGCTTTGGGGACAGGGGCAACTAATGAAAAACTGTTTTTT.

The chain joins TRBV29-1 to TRBJ2-1, with 9 bases aligning to TRBD2. V shed 5 bases and J 1 base; nucleotides not matched to a gene: 9. This CDR3 is 16 amino acids long. Germline-derived CDR1 and CDR2 are SQVTM and ANQGSEA. The CDR3 DNA sequence: TGCAGCGTTTCTCAGGTAGCGGGAGTTTCCTACAATGAGCAGTTCTTC. Translated, it gives CSVSQVAGVSYNEQFF.

This clonotype showed up many times. The chain employs TRBV19 and TRBJ1-1, with TRBD1 matching over 8 bases. V lost 3 bases to trimming and J lost 11 bases; unmatched junction nucleotides: 5. The CDR3 consists of 12 residues. Germline CDR1 is LNHDA and CDR2 is SQIVND (reference sequence). DNA of the CDR3: TGTGCCAGTAGTATCTCCGGGACAGGTGCTTTCTTT. Amino acid sequence: CASSISGTGAFF.

This clonotype was recorded many times. The rearrangement links TRBV6-1 to TRBJ2-7, with 7 bases fitting TRBD2. Trimming removed 5 bases from V and 5 bases from J; junction bases left unmatched: 6. In germline, CDR1 is MNHNS, CDR2 SASEGT. CDR3 length: 13 amino acids. The CDR3 DNA sequence: TGTGCCAGCAGTCCTCAGCGGGACCACGAGCAGTACTTC. This gives the protein CASSPQRDHEQYF.

Ten or more counts support this clonotype. The chain has TRBV3-1 and TRBJ2-2; D remains ambiguous. Germline V CDR1 and CDR2: LGHDT, YNNKEL (reference sequence). V dropped 1 base and J dropped 7 bases, with 16 bases sitting between them. This CDR3 comprises 16 residues. The CDR3 bases are TGTGCCAGCAGCCAAGGGCACGGCCTCACGGGCGGGGAGCTGTTTTTT. It is translated as CASSQGHGLTGGELFF.

This clonotype was counted a few times. The V and J genes are TRBV7-2 and TRBJ2-3, with no clear D. The CDR3 spans 19 residues. Germline CDR1 SGHTA, CDR2 FQGNSA. The V end was cut by 4 bases, the J end by 0 bases, with 23 bases between. CDR3 sequence: CASSSYRGVATLSTDTQYF. CDR3 DNA: TGTGCCAGCAGCTCATACCGTGGGGTAGCAACCCTTAGCACAGATACGCAGTATTTT.

The table lists this clonotype with many counts. V usage is TRBV27 and J usage is TRBJ1-2; D not certain. The length of the CDR3 is 12 residues. CDR1 is MNHEY, CDR2 SMNVEV, per germline (reference sequence). V was cut by 6 bases and J by 7 bases, with 12 bases left in between. CDR3 nucleotide sequence: TGTGCCAGCAGAGACCGGGGTTTTGGCTACACCTTC. Translation gives CASRDRGFGYTF.

This clonotype was observed at least ten times. The chain combines TRBV7-8 with TRBJ1-3, with D possibly TRBD1 on 5 matching bases. The germline V gene encodes CDR1 SGHVS and CDR2 FQNEAQ. V was clipped by 5 bases and J by 4 bases, with 12 bases between them. This CDR3 contains 14 residues. CDR3 residues: CASSPTARGNTIYF. Here the CDR3 DNA reads TGTGCCAGCAGCCCGACAGCGCGCGGAAACACCATATATTTT. Full variable domain (rest looked up from reference TRBV7-8 and TRBJ1-3): GAGVSQSPRYKVAKRGQDVALRCDPISGHVSLFWYQQALGQGPEFLTYFQNEAQLDKSGLPSDRFFAERPEGSVSTLKIQRTQQEDSAVYLCASSPTARGNTIYFGEGSWLTVV.

This clonotype was counted ten times or more. The chain joins TRBV20-1 to TRBJ1-1, with D uncertain. CDR3 length equals 14 residues. Germline lookup yields CDR1 DFQATT and CDR2 SNEGSKA (reference sequence). Trimming shortened V by 2 bases and J by 0 bases, and 10 bases separated the two germline ends. This CDR3 is CSARRGAVNTEAFF. DNA for the CDR3: TGCAGTGCTAGAAGAGGTGCAGTGAACACTGAAGCTTTCTTT.

This clonotype was seen a handful of times. CDR3 DNA: TGTGCCAGCAGCCAAGAGTACGCCAGGGGGAAACTAGCCTTGAACACTGAAGCTTTCTTT. Translating gives CASSQEYARGKLALNTEAFF. The chain combines TRBV3-1 with TRBJ1-1; 7 bases match TRBD1. The J segment lost 0 bases and the V segment lost 0 bases, leaving 16 bases of the junction unmatched. Germline-derived CDR1 and CDR2 are LGHDT and YNNKEL (reference sequence). The CDR3 has 20 amino acids.

Comment on this clonotype: Compared with germline, one end of the junction differs, possibly owing to a read error. The V and J genes are TRBV6-1 and TRBJ2-7; no firm D call. The CDR3 totals 12 residues. In germline, CDR1 is MNHNS, CDR2 SASEGT. The CDR3, as DNA: TGTGCCAGCAGAGTTTTCTCCTGCGAGCAGTACTTC. Translating it yields CASRVFSCEQYF.

The chain joins TRBV20-1 to TRBJ2-5; no firm D call. Germline CDR1 and CDR2: DFQATT and SNEGSKA (reference sequence). CDR3 length: 16 amino acids. V lost 0 bases and J lost 1, with 15 bases in between. The CDR3 region has the DNA TGCAGTGCTAGAGAATTACCTAGAGGCTTCCAAGAGACCCAGTACTTC. This translates into CSARELPRGFQETQYF.

This chain joins TRBV19 and TRBJ2-1; 7 bases align to TRBD1. CDR3 size: 15 residues. Germline V gene lookup returns CDR1 LNHDA and CDR2 SQIVND (reference sequence). V lost 5 bases and J lost 0; bases outside the gene matches: 4. Here the CDR3 reads CASSETGSSYNEQFF. In DNA form, the CDR3 reads TGTGCCAGTAGTGAGACAGGGAGCTCCTACAATGAGCAGTTCTTC.

The rearrangement uses TRBV19 and TRBJ2-2; tentatively, D is TRBD1 (5 bases). Trimming pared 4 bases from V and 3 bases from J, leaving 9 bases between. The CDR3 contains 14 residues. Germline V gene data show CDR1 as LNHDA and CDR2 as SQIVND (reference sequence). The CDR3: CASSTRVDTGELFF. CDR3 nucleotides: TGTGCCAGTAGTACCAGGGTAGACACCGGGGAGCTGTTTTTT. Full variable domain (rest looked up from reference TRBV19 and TRBJ2-2): DGGITQSPKYLFRKEGQNVTLSCEQNLNHDAMYWYRQDPGQGLRLIYYSQIVNDFQKGDIAEGYSVSREKKESFPLTVTSAQKNPTAFYLCASSTRVDTGELFFGEGSRLTVL.

As to this clonotype: One base away lies a much larger clone, so this may be a sequencing read error. The rearrangement joins TRBV28 to TRBJ1-5; 9 positions agree with TRBD1. The CDR3 runs 14 residues. Germline CDR1 is MDHEN and CDR2 is SYDVKM. Trimming at V came to 4 bases and at J to 5 bases, leaving 3 bases not matched to a gene. The CDR3 coding sequence is TGTGCCAGCAGTTGGGGACAGGGTGATCAGCCCCAGCATTTT. It specifies CASSWGQGDQPQHF.

This clonotype was seen at least ten times. The chain has TRBV3-1 and TRBJ1-2; no clear D. V lost 4 bases to trimming and J lost 5 bases, with 17 bases between them. This CDR3 is 15 amino acids long. CDR1 and CDR2 from the germline V gene are LGHDT and YNNKEL (reference sequence). CDR3 DNA sequence: TGTGCCAGCAGCCTCAGGACCCTAGGAGGGTATGGCTACACCTTC. Its translation: CASSLRTLGGYGYTF.

Comments on this clonotype: It may be a read error: a sequence one base away is much more abundant. The chain couples TRBV2 to TRBJ2-1; 8 bases fit TRBD2. With V trimmed by 5 bases and J by 2 bases, 8 bases remained unmatched. CDR1 is SNHLY, CDR2 FYNNEI, per germline. CDR3 size: 16 residues. CDR3 DNA sequence: TGTGCCAGCAGTAAGGCTAGCGGGCCCACCTACAATGAGCAGTTCTTC. Translating it yields CASSKASGPTYNEQFF.

This clonotype was counted only a few times. The CDR3 sequence is CASSPRATGVGAEAFF. As DNA, the CDR3 is TGTGCCAGCTCACCACGAGCGACGGGGGTAGGGGCTGAAGCTTTCTTT. The rearrangement uses TRBV18 and TRBJ1-1; a possible D gene is TRBD1 (5 bases). Germline-derived CDR1 and CDR2 are KGHSH and LQKENI. V was cut by 1 base and J by 6 bases, with 18 bases left in between. This CDR3 has 16 residues.

This clonotype was counted ten times or more. CDR3 protein: CASSLRYTEAFF. The CDR3 DNA sequence: TGTGCCAGCAGTTTAAGATACACTGAAGCTTTCTTT. This sequence joins TRBV28 and TRBJ1-1; no reliable D call. Germline-derived CDR1 and CDR2 are MDHEN and SYDVKM. V was clipped by 2 bases and J by 3 bases, with 4 bases between them. The CDR3 has 12 residues.

In its sample, this clonotype was seen many times. The rearrangement links TRBV12-3 or TRBV12-4 to TRBJ2-7; no reliable D call. This CDR3 comprises 14 residues. V was clipped by 4 bases and J by 3 bases, with 13 bases between them. The CDR3 is CASSSQDGYYEQYF. CDR3 DNA: TGTGCCAGCAGTTCCCAGGACGGTTACTACGAGCAGTACTTC.

This clonotype occurred a few times. The V gene is TRBV28, the J gene TRBJ2-1; 8 bases are a match to TRBD1. Per germline, CDR1 MDHEN and CDR2 SYDVKM. V dropped 9 bases and J dropped 2; count of bases not matched to a gene: 6. The CDR3 contains 14 residues. The CDR3: CASGRTGPYNEQFF. CDR3 nucleotide sequence: TGTGCCAGTGGTAGGACAGGGCCCTACAATGAGCAGTTCTTC.

This clonotype appeared a few times. This chain joins TRBV7-6 and TRBJ2-7; the D is unclear. Germline loops: CDR1 SGHVS, CDR2 FNYEAQ. Trimming took 5 bases from V and 7 from J, leaving 15 bases between them. The CDR3 runs to 13 residues. The chain's CDR3 is CASSPRPLAEQYF. The CDR3 DNA reads TGTGCCAGCAGCCCCCGACCTCTGGCGGAGCAGTACTTC. Based on the CDR3 plus reference TRBV7-6 and TRBJ2-7, the full variable domain is GAGVSQSPRYKVTKRGQDVALRCDPISGHVSLYWYRQALGQGPEFLTYFNYEAQQDKSGLPNDRFSAERPEGSISTLTIQRTEQRDSAMYRCASSPRPLAEQYFGPGTRLTVT.

This clonotype has only a few counts. The V gene is TRBV13, the J gene TRBJ2-5; D remains ambiguous. Trimming cost V 0 bases and J 5 bases, with 4 bases left between them. This CDR3 has 12 amino acids. Germline-derived CDR1 and CDR2 are PRHDT and FYEKMQ (reference sequence). Written as DNA, the CDR3 is TGTGCCAGCAGCTTAGGTTATGAGACCCAGTACTTC. Protein: CASSLGYETQYF.

V and J are TRBV7-9 and TRBJ1-5; 7 positions agree with TRBD1. The germline gives CDR1 SEHNR, CDR2 FQNEAQ (reference sequence). V was clipped by 5 bases and J by 5 bases; unmatched bases: 6. This CDR3 comprises 14 residues. As DNA, the CDR3 is TGTGCCAGCAGCCCGACAGGGCCCGATCAGCCCCAGCATTTT. This gives the protein CASSPTGPDQPQHF.

This clonotype was seen a handful of times. The chain carries TRBV5-1 and TRBJ2-1; no reliable D call. The V gene's germline CDR1 is SGHRS and CDR2 YFSETQ. The CDR3 extends over 13 amino acids. Trimming left V 7 bases short and J 6 bases short, with 14 bases between. The CDR3 DNA is TGCGCCAGCCGATTCTCTGATCCCAATGAGCAGTTCTTC. Amino acid sequence: CASRFSDPNEQFF.

Many counts were recorded for this clonotype. The rearrangement links TRBV3-1 to TRBJ2-7; 13 bases align to TRBD2. The germline gives CDR1 LGHDT, CDR2 YNNKEL (reference sequence). CDR3 length: 16 residues. Trimming removed 3 bases from V and 4 bases from J; junction bases left unmatched: 6. The CDR3 is CASSHTRTSGSYEQYF. DNA for the CDR3: TGTGCCAGCAGCCATACACGGACTAGCGGGAGTTACGAGCAGTACTTC.

At least ten counts were recorded for this clonotype. The chain joins TRBV28 to TRBJ2-7; 9 bases are a match to TRBD1. CDR3 length equals 14 residues. Germline values: CDR1 MDHEN, CDR2 SYDVKM. Germline trimming cut 6 bases from V and 6 bases from J; bases unmatched to any gene: 9. CDR3 residues: CASRIGTGNGEQYF. The CDR3 DNA follows: TGTGCCAGCAGAATTGGGACAGGGAACGGCGAGCAGTACTTC.

This clonotype occurred a few times. The genes are TRBV3-1 and TRBJ2-2; possible D gene TRBD2, 5 bases. Trimming removed 0 bases at V and 1 base at J, with 12 bases between. The CDR3 is made up of 17 amino acids. Germline loops: CDR1 LGHDT, CDR2 YNNKEL (reference sequence). CDR3 residues: CASSQDGKAVNTGELFF. The CDR3 DNA sequence: TGTGCCAGCAGCCAAGACGGGAAAGCGGTGAACACCGGGGAGCTGTTTTTT.

This clonotype was seen ten or more times. V and J are TRBV9 and TRBJ1-1, with D maybe TRBD1 (6 bases). Trimming took 1 base from V and 4 from J, leaving 11 bases between them. CDR3 length: 14 amino acids. The V gene's germline CDR1 is SGDLS and CDR2 YYNGEE. The CDR3 DNA reads TGTGCCAGCAGCGTATCAGGGGATGCCACTGAAGCTTTCTTT. Its protein is CASSVSGDATEAFF.

The chain employs TRBV30 and TRBJ2-3, with 10 bases fitting TRBD2. The V and J ends lost 5 bases and 3 bases, in that order; junction bases with no gene match: 8. The germline V gene encodes CDR1 GTSNPN and CDR2 SVGIG (reference sequence). The CDR3 is 15 amino acids. The CDR3 DNA follows: TGTGCCTGGGGATCTAGCGGGAGACGGACAGATACGCAGTATTTT. This sequence encodes CAWGSSGRRTDTQYF.

The rearrangement uses TRBV20-1 and TRBJ2-3; TRBD2 matches at 8 bases. The germline CDR1 and CDR2 sequences are DFQATT and SNEGSKA (reference sequence). The length of the CDR3 is 14 residues. CDR3: CSVRAGVGPDTQYF. The DNA for the CDR3 is TGCAGCGTAAGAGCGGGAGTAGGTCCAGATACGCAGTATTTT.